This T cell receptor beta chain was identified during a study of cytomegalovirus exposure and HLA in healthy donors. Primers included in the PCR were 60 Vbeta and 13 Jbeta primers. Clones were sequenced by immunoSEQ multiplex PCR, and TCRdb holds only the in-frame ones, with some missing. Its clone listing holds 200,000 to 250,000 clones. Germline loops: CDR1 MGHRA, CDR2 YSYEKL. The CDR3 spans 15 residues. Trimming pared 4 bases from V and 5 bases from J, leaving 18 bases between. The sequence was collected from a woman in her thirties in good health and CMV-seropositive. V is TRBV4-1 and J is TRBJ2-7; maybe TRBD1 (5 bases). The material sequenced was PBMCs. CDR3 protein: CASSRFVAGHDEQYF. The CDR3 DNA follows: TGCGCCAGCAGCCGATTTGTGGCAGGACATGACGAGCAGTACTTC.